A single sample gave rise to the 26 T cell receptor beta chains below, sequenced in a study of T cell repertoires in cytomegalovirus infection. TCRdb re-derived calls from the reads in MiXCR, one entry per CDR3 protein. The sample lists just under 500,000 distinct CDR3 sequences, about 33% occurring once. The antigens these receptors bind are not known. The sample consisted of cultured PBMCs, taken from culture after CMV antigen stimulation. These receptors were taken from a human donor in good health (CMV status not recorded). Some clones in this sample may be carry-over from other donors' samples.

This clonotype was seen more than once but under ten times. This CDR3 is CASSLRLAGGGISYNEQFF. The CDR3, as DNA: TGTGCCAGCAGCTTACGACTAGCGGGAGGAGGAATTTCCTACAATGAGCAGTTCTTC. The rearrangement uses TRBV11-2 and TRBJ2-1; TRBD2 agrees at 13 bases. The CDR3 runs to 19 residues. The germline V gene has CDR1 SGHAT and CDR2 FQNNGV. V gave up 2 bases and J gave up 1 base; unmatched junction bases: 8. Full variable domain (rest looked up from reference TRBV11-2 and TRBJ2-1): EAGVAQSPRYKIIEKRQSVAFWCNPISGHATLYWYQQILGQGPKLLIQFQNNGVVDDSQLPKDRFSAERLKGVDSTLKIQPAKLEDSAVYLCASSLRLAGGGISYNEQFFGPGTRLTVL.

The J gene is TRBJ2-7, the V gene TRBV7-9; 10 bases fit TRBD2. With 5 bases clipped from V and 7 bases from J, the junction kept 11 bases outside the gene matches. CDR3 size: 15 residues. CDR1 is SEHNR and CDR2 is FQNEAQ in the germline V gene (reference sequence). The DNA of the CDR3 is TGTGCCAGCAGCAAAAGCACTAGCGGGACGAGGGAGCAGTACTTC. This sequence encodes CASSKSTSGTREQYF.

This clonotype was picked up many times. V usage is TRBV7-2 and J usage is TRBJ2-5; TRBD2 matches at 9 bases. The CDR3 is made up of 18 amino acids. The ends lost 1 base at V and 1 base at J; junction bases unmatched: 10. The germline V gene has CDR1 SGHTA and CDR2 FQGNSA. CDR3 amino acids: CASSLVGAAGGFQETQYF. The CDR3 DNA follows: TGTGCCAGCAGCTTAGTGGGGGCAGCGGGAGGTTTCCAAGAGACCCAGTACTTC.

The genes are TRBV7-9 and TRBJ2-7; D remains unclear. CDR1 is SEHNR, CDR2 FQNEAQ, per germline (reference sequence). The CDR3 covers 15 residues. V lost 5 bases and J 1 base, leaving 15 bases between the germline ends. The DNA for the CDR3 is TGTGCCAGCAGCCCCCCCCGAGCGCTTTCCTACGAGCAGTACTTC. This encodes CASSPPRALSYEQYF.

This clonotype appeared a few times. V is TRBV7-2 and J is TRBJ2-7, with TRBD2 matching 9 bases. Germline lookup yields CDR1 SGHTA and CDR2 FQGNSA. V dropped 10 bases and J dropped 2; count of bases not matched to a gene: 12. The CDR3 extends over 15 amino acids. The chain's CDR3 is CATEAGLAGAYEQYV. The CDR3 DNA follows: TGTGCCACCGAGGCGGGGTTAGCGGGAGCCTACGAGCAGTACGTC.

The J gene is TRBJ2-5, the V gene TRBV5-5; 9 positions match TRBD2. There are 17 residues in the CDR3. Germline assignment: CDR1 SGHKS and CDR2 YYEKEE (reference sequence). Trimming removed 2 bases from V and 3 bases from J; junction bases left unmatched: 11. The CDR3 protein is CASSLERNSGSKETQYF. In DNA, the CDR3 is TGTGCCAGCAGCTTAGAACGGAATAGCGGGAGTAAAGAGACCCAGTACTTC.

This clonotype was seen at least ten times. The genes are TRBV28 and TRBJ2-7; 9 bases align to TRBD1. Germline assignment: CDR1 MDHEN and CDR2 SYDVKM. V lost 6 bases to trimming and J lost 4 bases; unmatched junction nucleotides: 10. The CDR3 extends over 15 amino acids. In DNA, the CDR3 is TGTGCCAGCAGCGGGGAAGGGACAGGGCAGTACGAGCAGTACTTC. Residues: CASSGEGTGQYEQYF.

The sample holds a few counts of this clonotype. The V gene is TRBV6-6, the J gene TRBJ2-6; 7 bases agree with TRBD1. V lost 0 bases to trimming and J lost 0 bases; unmatched junction nucleotides: 2. Germline-derived CDR1 and CDR2 are MNHNY and SVGAGI (reference sequence). CDR3 length equals 17 residues. As DNA, the CDR3 is TGTGCCAGCAGTTACTCGGGACAGCCCTCTGGGGCCAACGTCCTGACTTTC. It translates to CASSYSGQPSGANVLTF.

This clonotype occurred a few times. The rearrangement uses TRBV5-1 and TRBJ1-6; D call uncertain. Trimming pared 0 bases from V and 6 bases from J, leaving 7 bases between. CDR3 length: 14 residues. Germline assignment: CDR1 SGHRS and CDR2 YFSETQ. CDR3 in DNA: TGCGCCAGCAGCTTGGATGCGGTTAATTCACCCCTCCACTTT. It codes for CASSLDAVNSPLHF.

This clonotype was observed a handful of times. The genes are TRBV7-9 and TRBJ2-1, with D perhaps matching TRBD1 (6 bases). Trimming cost V 5 bases and J 10 bases, with 12 bases left between them. Germline-derived CDR1 and CDR2 are SEHNR and FQNEAQ (reference sequence). There are 12 residues in the CDR3. This CDR3 is CASSPQDREQFF. CDR3 nucleotide sequence: TGTGCCAGCAGCCCTCAAGACAGGGAGCAGTTCTTC.

This clonotype was picked up a small number of times. The gene calls are TRBV28 and TRBJ2-7, with D possibly being TRBD1 (5 bases). Germline V gene data show CDR1 as MDHEN and CDR2 as SYDVKM. CDR3 length: 15 amino acids. The V end was cut by 7 bases, the J end by 2 bases, with 18 bases between. CDR3 sequence: CASTRSTTATYEQYF. Here the CDR3 DNA reads TGTGCCAGCACCCGCTCCACGACAGCCACCTACGAGCAGTACTTC. The whole variable domain, filled in from reference TRBV28 and TRBJ2-7, reads DVKVTQSSRYLVKRTGEKVFLECVQDMDHENMFWYRQDPGLGLRLIYFSYDVKMKEKGDIPEGYSVSREKKERFSLILESASTNQTSMYLCASTRSTTATYEQYFGPGTRLTVT.

The sample holds many counts of this clonotype. The chain combines TRBV7-8 with TRBJ2-2, with 14 bases identical to TRBD2. CDR3 length: 18 amino acids. The germline gives CDR1 SGHVS, CDR2 FQNEAQ. The junction had 9 bases not matched to a gene; V was cut back by 5 bases and J by 4 bases. As DNA, the CDR3 is TGTGCCAGCAGCCTGACAGGGGGGACTAGCGGGAGCACCGGGGAGCTGTTTTTT. Protein product: CASSLTGGTSGSTGELFF.

A few counts support this clonotype. The genes are TRBV19 and TRBJ1-1; 9 positions match TRBD1. V gave up 2 bases and J gave up 3 bases; unmatched junction bases: 4. Germline CDR1 and CDR2: LNHDA and SQIVND (reference sequence). The CDR3 runs to 15 residues. CDR3 sequence reads: CASSISGTGYTEAFF. For the CDR3, the DNA is TGTGCCAGTAGTATATCCGGGACAGGGTACACTGAAGCTTTCTTT.

This rearrangement joins TRBV7-2 to TRBJ1-1; D is possibly TRBD1 (6 bases). V was cut by 3 bases and J by 3 bases, with 14 bases left in between. Germline assignment: CDR1 SGHTA and CDR2 FQGNSA. The CDR3 has 15 residues. The CDR3: CASSFRGGSYTEAFF. Written as DNA, the CDR3 is TGTGCCAGCAGCTTTAGGGGGGGCTCCTACACTGAAGCTTTCTTT. Together with reference TRBV7-2 and TRBJ1-1, the CDR3 gives the full variable domain: GAGVSQSPSNKVTEKGKDVELRCDPISGHTALYWYRQSLGQGLEFLIYFQGNSAPDKSGLPSDRFSAERTGGSVSTLTIQRTQQEDSAVYLCASSFRGGSYTEAFFGQGTRLTVV.

The chain joins TRBV24-1 to TRBJ2-2; D may correspond to TRBD1 or TRBD2 (6 bases each). The CDR3 runs to 15 residues. Germline assignment: CDR1 KGHDR and CDR2 SFDVKD. V lost 3 bases and J lost 13, with 20 bases in between. Here the CDR3 DNA reads TGTGCCACCAGTGATGCGGGACACCACAGGGATGGGCTGTTTTTT. It codes for CATSDAGHHRDGLFF.

V is TRBV11-3 and J is TRBJ1-5, with TRBD1 matching over 8 bases. CDR1 SGHNT and CDR2 YENEEA come from the germline V gene. The CDR3 is made up of 20 amino acids. J gave up 0 bases and V 6 bases, and 19 bases lay outside the gene matches. The DNA for the CDR3 is TGTGCCAGCAGTTCCTCATATGGGGAGGACAGGGCAAATAGCAATCAGCCCCAGCATTTT. Its protein is CASSSSYGEDRANSNQPQHF.

V usage is TRBV7-9 and J usage is TRBJ1-1, with TRBD1 as a possible D gene (5 bases). CDR3 length: 12 residues. Germline CDR1 and CDR2: SEHNR and FQNEAQ (reference sequence). V was shortened by 11 bases and J by 4 bases, with 14 bases between the two germline ends. The CDR3 here is CAGGKGLTEAFF. DNA of the CDR3: TGTGCCGGGGGGAAGGGACTCACTGAAGCTTTCTTT.

The V and J genes are TRBV28 and TRBJ1-5; 8 nucleotides line up with TRBD1. The CDR3 length is 16 residues. Germline V CDR1 and CDR2: MDHEN, SYDVKM. Trimming at V came to 5 bases and at J to 5 bases, leaving 11 bases not matched to a gene. The CDR3: CASSRFGQGEHQPQHF. The DNA of the CDR3 is TGTGCCAGCAGTCGCTTCGGACAGGGCGAGCATCAGCCCCAGCATTTT.

The chain is built from TRBV7-6 and TRBJ1-4; D gene uncertain. Trimming pared 4 bases from V and 11 bases from J, leaving 14 bases between. CDR1 SGHVS and CDR2 FNYEAQ come from the germline V gene. This CDR3 region has 13 residues. CDR3 in amino acids: CASSSTEGGKLFF. The CDR3 DNA reads TGTGCCAGCAGCTCCACCGAAGGCGGTAAACTGTTTTTT.

This chain uses TRBV4-1 with TRBJ2-2, with 9 bases matching TRBD2. CDR3 size: 18 residues. Unmatched junction bases numbered 13, after V lost 1 base and J lost 7 bases. CDR1 and CDR2 (germline): MGHRA, YSYEKL. CDR3 bases: TGCGCCAGCAGCCAAGTGCGGACCGGGACTAGCCTGAACGGGGAGCTGTTTTTT. This translates into CASSQVRTGTSLNGELFF.

The chain joins TRBV6-1 to TRBJ1-5; 9 bases line up with TRBD1. Germline trimming cut 6 bases from V and 4 bases from J; bases unmatched to any gene: 7. CDR1 is MNHNS, CDR2 SASEGT, per germline. The CDR3 loop spans 15 amino acids. The CDR3 DNA sequence: TGTGCCAGCAGATCGGGACAGGGTGAGAATCAGCCCCAGCATTTT. Translation: CASRSGQGENQPQHF.

The chain is built from TRBV11-1 and TRBJ2-4; TRBD1 matches at 9 bases. Germline V lookup: CDR1 SGHAT, CDR2 FQDESV (reference sequence). This CDR3 has 15 amino acids. V trimming: 4 bases; J trimming: 11 bases; junction bases outside the gene matches: 12. CDR3 DNA sequence: TGTGCCAGCAGCTCCACCTCAGCGGACAGGGGCGTTCAGTACTTC. As protein: CASSSTSADRGVQYF.

The CDR3 DNA sequence: TGTGCCAGCAGCCTCGGGACCGACATGGGGGGCACAGATACGCAGTATTTT. Residues: CASSLGTDMGGTDTQYF. The V gene is TRBV7-3, the J gene TRBJ2-3, with D perhaps being TRBD1 or TRBD2 (5 bases each). This CDR3 contains 17 residues. The germline V and J ends were trimmed by 5 bases and 1 base, with 19 bases remaining between them. Looked up from germline, CDR1 is SGHTA and CDR2 is FQGTGA.

In its sample, this clonotype was seen a few times. The chain combines TRBV6-5 with TRBJ2-7; D unclear. In germline, CDR1 is MNHEY, CDR2 SVGAGI. The CDR3 length is 12 residues. The germline V and J ends were trimmed by 5 bases and 4 bases, with 9 bases remaining between them. CDR3: CASSRTEYEQYF. Here the CDR3 DNA reads TGTGCCAGCAGTCGGACGGAATACGAGCAGTACTTC.

Many counts were recorded for this clonotype. The rearrangement uses TRBV7-8 and TRBJ1-2; D may be TRBD1 (5 bases). Germline CDR1 SGHVS, CDR2 FQNEAQ. V was pared by 1 base and J by 4 bases, with 16 bases between. CDR3 length: 16 residues. The CDR3 DNA reads TGTGCCAGCAGCTTAGGTGTACAGGCCCAATTCTATGGCTACACCTTC. It specifies CASSLGVQAQFYGYTF.

This clonotype appeared many times. This rearrangement joins TRBV7-2 to TRBJ2-5; D gene unclear. Germline assignment: CDR1 SGHTA and CDR2 FQGNSA. CDR3 length equals 13 residues. V shed 5 bases and J shed 2 bases, with 9 bases lying between them. The CDR3 spells CASSTYGQETQYF. For the CDR3, the DNA is TGTGCCAGCAGCACTTACGGGCAAGAGACCCAGTACTTC.